This T cell receptor beta chain was observed in a study of blood T cell repertoires in COVID-19. V lost 5 bases to trimming and J lost 2 bases, with 25 bases between them. This CDR3 contains 19 residues. Per the germline V gene, CDR1 is SGHTA and CDR2 is FQGNSA. Repertoires were generated with immunoSEQ multiplex PCR, while TCRdb's copy carries only in-frame clones and drops some. The top ten clones hold 6% to 6.5% of a sample with around 100,000 clones, roughly 90% of them seen once. The sample consisted of peripheral blood. This TCR came from a human donor in a cohort sampled during active COVID-19. V gene TRBV7-2 combines with J gene TRBJ1-5, with D perhaps TRBD1 (5 bases). The DNA of the CDR3 is TGTGCCAGCAGCCCCGGACCTGAAAAGGGGCAGGTTGGCAATCAGCCCCAGCATTTT. This translates into CASSPGPEKGQVGNQPQHF.